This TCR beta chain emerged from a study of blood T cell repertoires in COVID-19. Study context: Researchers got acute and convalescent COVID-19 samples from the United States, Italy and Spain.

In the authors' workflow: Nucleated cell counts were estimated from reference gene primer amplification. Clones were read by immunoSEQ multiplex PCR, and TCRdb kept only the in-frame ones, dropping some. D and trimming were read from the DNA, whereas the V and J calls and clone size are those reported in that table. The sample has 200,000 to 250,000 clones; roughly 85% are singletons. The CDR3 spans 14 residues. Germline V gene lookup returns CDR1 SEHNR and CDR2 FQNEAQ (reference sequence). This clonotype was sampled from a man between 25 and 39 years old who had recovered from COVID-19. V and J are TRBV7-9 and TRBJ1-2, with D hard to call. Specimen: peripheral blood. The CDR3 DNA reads TGTGCGTACCTTGACAACAGACAACCTTATGGCTACACCTTC. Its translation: CAYLDNRQPYGYTF.